A single sample is the source of the 9 T cell receptor beta chains below, sequenced in a study of cytomegalovirus exposure and HLA in healthy donors. Sequencing was performed with immunoSEQ multiplex PCR; in TCRdb, only in-frame clones are kept and a portion is missing. The data show fewer than 200,000 clones, 86% seen once. The specimen was PBMCs. The receptor set was obtained from a man aged 18 to 29 in good health and CMV-seropositive.

The J gene is TRBJ1-1, the V gene TRBV19; tentative D call: TRBD1 (5 bases). Germline lookup yields CDR1 LNHDA and CDR2 SQIVND (reference sequence). V was trimmed by 5 bases and J by 0 bases, leaving 19 bases between them. CDR3 length: 17 residues. CDR3: CASSPNPRRALNTEAFF. For the CDR3, the DNA is TGTGCCAGTAGTCCGAACCCGCGCAGGGCCCTGAACACTGAAGCTTTCTTT.

The chain couples TRBV28 to TRBJ2-7; unclear D gene. This CDR3 comprises 16 residues. Germline CDR1 MDHEN, CDR2 SYDVKM. Deletions cut 1 base from V and 4 bases from J, with 17 bases between. The CDR3 DNA sequence: TGTGCCAGCAGTTTATCTGCAGGCGCCAAACCATACGAGCAGTACTTC. Translating it yields CASSLSAGAKPYEQYF. Using reference TRBV28 and TRBJ2-7 for the parts outside the CDR3, the full variable domain is DVKVTQSSRYLVKRTGEKVFLECVQDMDHENMFWYRQDPGLGLRLIYFSYDVKMKEKGDIPEGYSVSREKKERFSLILESASTNQTSMYLCASSLSAGAKPYEQYFGPGTRLTVT.

The CDR3 DNA reads TGTGCCAGTAGATCCTACGAGCAGTACTTC. As protein: CASRSYEQYF. The genes are TRBV2 and TRBJ2-7; no firm D call. The CDR3 has 10 amino acids. V shed 9 bases and J shed 1 base, with 4 bases lying between them. The germline gives CDR1 SNHLY, CDR2 FYNNEI. The full variable domain, its missing parts supplied by reference TRBV2 and TRBJ2-7, is EPEVTQTPSHQVTQMGQEVILRCVPISNHLYFYWYRQILGQKVEFLVSFYNNEISEKSEIFDDQFSVERPDGSNFTLKIRSTKLEDSAMYFCASRSYEQYFGPGTRLTVT.

The chain joins TRBV7-2 to TRBJ2-7; D unclear. The germline gives CDR1 SGHTA, CDR2 FQGNSA. With 1 base removed from V and 4 bases from J, the gap between germline ends came to 11 bases. The CDR3 is 14 amino acids. This chain's CDR3 is CASSLVETGYEQYF. Here the CDR3 DNA reads TGTGCCAGCAGCTTAGTAGAGACGGGTTACGAGCAGTACTTC.

The CDR3 DNA reads as TGCGCCAGCAGCCAAGAGTGGCAAGTTAATTCACCCCTCCACTTT. Its translation is CASSQEWQVNSPLHF. V is TRBV4-3 and J is TRBJ1-6; D remains ambiguous. Germline CDR1 and CDR2: LGHNA and YSLEER. Trimming removed 0 bases at V and 6 bases at J, with 9 bases between. CDR3 size: 15 residues.

The DNA for the CDR3 is TGTGCCAGCAGTTCGGGACAGGGTTACACTGAAGCTTTCTTT. It yields the protein CASSSGQGYTEAFF. V and J are TRBV28 and TRBJ1-1; 9 nucleotides line up with TRBD1. V dropped 4 bases and J dropped 3; count of bases not matched to a gene: 3. This CDR3 has 14 residues. Germline-derived CDR1 and CDR2 are MDHEN and SYDVKM.

The chain links TRBV6-4 to TRBJ2-5; 14 bases are a match to TRBD2. Germline assignment: CDR1 MRHNA and CDR2 SNTAGT. CDR3 size: 15 residues. With 3 bases clipped from V and 3 bases from J, the junction kept 0 bases outside the gene matches. The CDR3 reads CASSETSGGEETQYF. The DNA for the CDR3 is TGTGCCAGCAGTGAGACTAGCGGGGGGGAAGAGACCCAGTACTTC.

The V gene is TRBV27, the J gene TRBJ2-5; 10 nucleotides line up with TRBD2. The CDR3 contains 18 residues. Germline-derived CDR1 and CDR2 are MNHEY and SMNVEV (reference sequence). Trimming at V came to 1 base and at J to 1 base, leaving 9 bases not matched to a gene. The DNA of the CDR3 is TGTGCCAGCAGTTTATACGCTACGTCTAGCGGGAGCCAAGAGACCCAGTACTTC. Residues: CASSLYATSSGSQETQYF.

The rearrangement joins TRBV7-3 to TRBJ2-3; no clear D. The CDR3 has 13 amino acids. V was cut by 4 bases and J by 4 bases, with 9 bases left in between. Germline V gene data show CDR1 as SGHTA and CDR2 as FQGTGA. The CDR3, as DNA: TGTGCCAGCAGCTCGGTAGTCGCAGATACGCAGTATTTT. Amino acid sequence: CASSSVVADTQYF. The full variable domain, completed using reference TRBV7-3 and TRBJ2-3, is GAGVSQTPSNKVTEKGKYVELRCDPISGHTALYWYRQSLGQGPEFLIYFQGTGAADDSGLPNDRFFAVRPEGSVSTLKIQRTERGDSAVYLCASSSVVADTQYFGPGTRLTVL.